These 12 T cell receptor beta chains were sequenced from one sample in a study of memory CD4+ T cells and cytomegalovirus serostatus. Assay: immunoSEQ multiplex PCR; the TCRdb copy retains only in-frame clones and omits some. This table has 70,000 to 95,000 clones, less than 90% appearing once. Single viable CD3+CD4+CD8-CD45RO+ cells were sorted as the memory CD4+ T cells. The sequencing input was memory CD4+ T cells from blood. These receptors came from an adult in good health and CMV-seronegative.

This sequence joins TRBV5-1 and TRBJ2-3, with TRBD1 identical over 7 bases. Trimming took 8 bases from V and 0 from J; bases not matched to a gene: 3. Germline V gene sequence: CDR1 SGHRS, CDR2 YFSETQ. There are 13 residues in the CDR3. The chain's CDR3 is CASGTASTDTQYF. The CDR3 DNA sequence: TGCGCCAGTGGGACAGCTAGCACAGATACGCAGTATTTT.

V gene TRBV27 combines with J gene TRBJ1-2; no clear D. The germline CDR1 and CDR2 sequences are MNHEY and SMNVEV (reference sequence). The CDR3 is 16 residues long. The V end lost 0 bases, the J end lost 3 bases, and 14 bases lay between the germline ends. The CDR3 bases are TGTGCCAGCAGTTTATCAGGAAAGCGGGTGGACTATGGCTACACCTTC. It is translated as CASSLSGKRVDYGYTF.

In this sample, this clone turned up once. This rearrangement joins TRBV28 to TRBJ1-4; perhaps TRBD1 as D (5 bases). The CDR3 totals 17 residues. Looked up from germline, CDR1 is MDHEN and CDR2 is SYDVKM. Trimming removed 6 bases at V and 5 bases at J, with 22 bases between. The CDR3 reads CASRAGGLGTFNEKLFF. The CDR3 bases are TGTGCCAGCAGAGCCGGGGGTTTAGGGACCTTCAATGAAAAACTGTTTTTT.

The gene calls are TRBV29-1 and TRBJ1-4, with 7 nucleotides matching TRBD1. CDR3 size: 12 residues. CDR1 is SQVTM, CDR2 ANQGSEA, per germline. V shed 4 bases, J shed 7 bases, and the junction held 3 bases outside the gene matches. CDR3 nucleotide sequence: TGCAGCGTTGCAGGGGGGGGTGAAAAACTGTTTTTT. Residues: CSVAGGGEKLFF. Full variable domain (missing parts from reference TRBV29-1 and TRBJ1-4): SAVISQKPSRDICQRGTSLTIQCQVDSQVTMMFWYRQQPGQSLTLIATANQGSEATYESGFVIDKFPISRPNLTFSTLTVSNMSPEDSSIYLCSVAGGGEKLFFGSGTQLSVL.

The J gene is TRBJ1-5, the V gene TRBV6-1; 9 nucleotides agree with TRBD1. In germline, CDR1 is MNHNS, CDR2 SASEGT. V lost 5 bases, J lost 7 bases, and 3 bases stayed unmatched. CDR3 length equals 13 residues. The CDR3 is CASSSDRGQPQHF. The CDR3 coding sequence is TGTGCCAGCAGTTCGGACAGGGGACAGCCCCAGCATTTT.

Of note for this clone: This likely comes from a read error, as the CDR3 has no conserved phenylalanine or tryptophan at its end. The limits of the CDR3 on the DNA are not certain, so only TCRdb's listed CDR3 is given. The chain uses TRBV5-8 and TRBJ2-7; the D call of TRBD1 is as the table states it, not checked on the DNA. The CDR3 has 12 residues if both end residues are counted. The V gene's germline CDR1 is SGHTS and CDR2 YDEGEE. The CDR3 sequence: CASTRRQGGEGL.

This clone was observed a handful of times. The V and J genes are TRBV29-1 and TRBJ2-4, with D maybe TRBD2 (7 bases). The CDR3 extends over 15 amino acids. Trimming cost V 7 bases and J 6 bases, with 22 bases left between them. Germline CDR1 is SQVTM and CDR2 is ANQGSEA. CDR3 sequence reads: CSASSPGGASNIQYF. In DNA form, the CDR3 reads TGCAGCGCATCCTCTCCGGGGGGCGCATCAAACATTCAGTACTTC. The variable domain in full, with the rest retrieved from reference TRBV29-1 and TRBJ2-4, is SAVISQKPSRDICQRGTSLTIQCQVDSQVTMMFWYRQQPGQSLTLIATANQGSEATYESGFVIDKFPISRPNLTFSTLTVSNMSPEDSSIYLCSASSPGGASNIQYFGAGTRLSVL.

The J gene is TRBJ2-3, the V gene TRBV7-3; the D gene is possibly TRBD2 (5 bases). The V end lost 3 bases, the J end lost 2 bases, and 9 bases lay between the germline ends. Germline V gene sequence: CDR1 SGHTA, CDR2 FQGTGA. CDR3 length equals 14 residues. CDR3 coding DNA: TGTGCCAGCAGCTTCGGGCTAGCCACAGATACGCAGTATTTT. Translated, it gives CASSFGLATDTQYF.

The V call is TRBV6-1, the J call TRBJ1-3, with D perhaps TRBD1 (5 bases). CDR1 and CDR2 from the germline V gene are MNHNS and SASEGT. The CDR3 length is 14 residues. Trimming removed 4 bases from V and 6 bases from J, with 13 bases in between. DNA for the CDR3: TGTGCCAGCAGTGCATTAGGGGTGGCAAACACCATATATTTT. Protein sequence: CASSALGVANTIYF.

The rearrangement uses TRBV18 and TRBJ2-1, with 10 bases aligning to TRBD2. The length of the CDR3 is 17 residues. V lost 0 bases, J lost 7 bases, and 9 bases stayed unmatched. In germline, CDR1 is KGHSH, CDR2 LQKENI. The CDR3 loop reads CASSPPGRLAGENEQFF. Written as DNA, the CDR3 is TGTGCCAGCTCACCACCAGGTCGGCTAGCGGGGGAAAATGAGCAGTTCTTC.

The V call is TRBV7-6, the J call TRBJ2-1; no clear D gene. This CDR3 has 15 residues. V was clipped by 2 bases and J by 2 bases, with 10 bases between them. CDR1 and CDR2 from the germline V gene are SGHVS and FNYEAQ. In DNA form, the CDR3 reads TGTGCCAGCAGCTTAAGCCGCCCCCCCTACAATGAGCAGTTCTTC. Residues: CASSLSRPPYNEQFF.

J is TRBJ2-7 and V is TRBV10-3; 7 bases are shared with TRBD1. Unmatched junction bases numbered 3, after V lost 9 bases and J lost 1 base. CDR1 is ENHRY, CDR2 SYGVKD, per germline. This CDR3 contains 12 residues. This CDR3 reads CAIRDRSYEQYF. The CDR3 DNA is TGTGCCATAAGGGACAGATCCTACGAGCAGTACTTC.